What follows are 22 T cell receptor beta chains derived from one specimen sequenced in a study of T cells in Graves' hyperthyroidism and ophthalmopathy. Researchers took RNA transcripts and amplified the TCR beta CDR3 regions from them. First-round RT-PCR of the TCR CDR3 relied on the HTBI primer set. Via MiXCR, TCRdb re-called the multiplex PCR reads, giving one row per CDR3 protein. The sample has some 600,000 distinct CDR3 sequences, around 45% seen once. Sequencing was carried out using peripheral blood or thyroid tissue (not recorded which). These receptors all come from a woman in her late teens or twenties with Graves' hyperthyroidism.

This rearrangement joins TRBV20-1 to TRBJ1-2, with D possibly TRBD1 on 5 matching bases. Germline loops: CDR1 DFQATT, CDR2 SNEGSKA (reference sequence). Trimming stripped 3 bases from V and 0 bases from J, with 11 bases between. The CDR3 covers 14 residues. The CDR3 protein is CSASSGKANYGYTF. The CDR3 region has the DNA TGCAGTGCTAGCTCAGGGAAAGCTAACTATGGCTACACCTTC.

This clonotype was found once. The chain recombines TRBV19 with TRBJ2-5; the D gene could be TRBD1 or TRBD2 (5 bases each). Germline loops: CDR1 LNHDA, CDR2 SQIVND (reference sequence). The CDR3 consists of 15 residues. V lost 5 bases, J lost 0 bases, and 13 bases lay in between. CDR3 loop: CASSLLGTDQETQYF. CDR3 coding DNA: TGTGCCAGTAGTCTCCTGGGGACCGACCAAGAGACCCAGTACTTC.

This clonotype was seen at least ten times. The chain employs TRBV7-9 and TRBJ2-5, with D perhaps matching TRBD2 (6 bases). Per the germline V gene, CDR1 is SEHNR and CDR2 is FQNEAQ (reference sequence). The CDR3 length is 15 residues. V was trimmed by 7 bases and J by 5 bases, leaving 20 bases between them. This CDR3 is CASTSRLVGGETQYF. CDR3 in DNA: TGTGCCAGCACAAGCCGACTAGTTGGTGGGGAGACCCAGTACTTC.

With respect to this clonotype: A much larger clone lies a single base off, so this may be a read error. This chain connects TRBV7-2 to TRBJ2-5; the D gene is possibly TRBD1 (8 bases). The germline gives CDR1 SGHTA, CDR2 FQGNSA. The V gene lost 6 bases and the J gene lost 7 bases, with 18 bases spanning the gap. The CDR3 runs 14 residues. CDR3 in DNA: TGTGCCAGCAGTGGGACAGGAGGGGGGGCGACCCAGTACTTC. Protein: CASSGTGGGATQYF.

Note on this clonotype: At one of its ends the junction is not consistent with the germline gene, which may arise from a read error. V is TRBV6-6 and J is TRBJ2-5, with D tentatively TRBD1 or TRBD2 (5 bases each). This CDR3 region has 14 residues. The germline CDR1 and CDR2 sequences are MNHNY and SVGAGI (reference sequence). The CDR3 nucleotides are TGTGCCAGCAGATACTCCGGGGCCCAAGAGACCCAGTACTTC. Amino acids: CASRYSGAQETQYF.

The CDR3, as DNA: TGTGCCAGCAGCCGAGGCGGGAGTGGAAACACCATATATTTT. It is translated as CASSRGGSGNTIYF. The chain combines TRBV7-9 with TRBJ1-3; D call uncertain. This CDR3 is built from 14 residues. The germline V and J ends were trimmed by 5 bases and 3 bases, with 11 bases remaining between them. Germline V CDR1 and CDR2: SEHNR, FQNEAQ (reference sequence).

The chain recombines TRBV29-1 with TRBJ1-5; TRBD1 agrees at 7 bases. Germline V lookup: CDR1 SQVTM, CDR2 ANQGSEA. The J segment lost 6 bases and the V segment lost 7 bases, leaving 6 bases of the junction unmatched. The CDR3 runs 12 residues. CDR3 amino acids: CSARQGTQPQHF. The CDR3 DNA reads as TGCAGCGCTAGACAGGGTACTCAGCCCCAGCATTTT.

The chain combines TRBV12-3 or TRBV12-4 with TRBJ2-2; D is unresolved. The CDR3 totals 11 residues. Trimming shortened V by 4 bases and J by 7 bases, and 4 bases separated the two germline ends. CDR3 sequence (DNA): TGTGCCAGCAGTTGGAGCGGGGAGCTGTTTTTT. The encoded protein is CASSWSGELFF.

The gene calls are TRBV11-2 and TRBJ1-1, with D perhaps TRBD1 (5 bases). V gave up 5 bases and J gave up 0 bases, with 16 bases separating them. This CDR3 has 16 residues. Per the germline V gene, CDR1 is SGHAT and CDR2 is FQNNGV. In DNA form, the CDR3 reads TGTGCCAGCAGCCTGGAAGGGGAATACATGAACACTGAAGCTTTCTTT. This sequence encodes CASSLEGEYMNTEAFF.

V and J are TRBV27 and TRBJ1-5; 7 bases are shared with TRBD1. The trim removed 5 bases at V and 5 bases at J, leaving 6 bases unmatched. Germline V gene lookup returns CDR1 MNHEY and CDR2 SMNVEV (reference sequence). The CDR3 length is 14 residues. CDR3 sequence: CASSLTGTHQPQHF. CDR3 bases: TGTGCCAGCAGTCTGACAGGGACCCATCAGCCCCAGCATTTT.

This clonotype was detected only a few times. The chain couples TRBV7-9 to TRBJ1-3; D not certain. The V gene's germline CDR1 is SEHNR and CDR2 FQNEAQ (reference sequence). V lost 6 bases and J lost 2, with 5 bases in between. The CDR3 totals 12 residues. The CDR3 protein is CASRAAGNTIYF. CDR3 in DNA: TGTGCCAGCAGGGCCGCTGGAAACACCATATATTTT.

The J gene is TRBJ2-7, the V gene TRBV9; 9 nucleotides line up with TRBD1. Per germline, CDR1 SGDLS and CDR2 YYNGEE. V shed 7 bases and J 3 bases; nucleotides not matched to a gene: 8. CDR3 length: 14 amino acids. CDR3 sequence: CASGEGDRDYEQYF. DNA for the CDR3: TGTGCCAGCGGCGAGGGGGACAGGGACTACGAGCAGTACTTC. Full variable domain (remainder filled in from reference TRBV9 and TRBJ2-7): DSGVTQTPKHLITATGQRVTLRCSPRSGDLSVYWYQQSLDQGLQFLIQYYNGEERAKGNILERFSAQQFPDLHSELNLSSLELGDSALYFCASGEGDRDYEQYFGPGTRLTVT.

V is TRBV7-2 and J is TRBJ1-2, with D maybe TRBD1 (5 bases). Trimming removed 1 base from V and 4 bases from J, with 13 bases in between. This CDR3 region has 15 residues. Germline-derived CDR1 and CDR2 are SGHTA and FQGNSA. CDR3 sequence (DNA): TGTGCCAGCAGCTTAGGGGTGCAGGGTGGCTATGGCTACACCTTC. This translates into CASSLGVQGGYGYTF.

V is TRBV10-3 and J is TRBJ1-1; possibly TRBD1 for D (5 bases). The length of the CDR3 is 12 residues. Germline CDR1 reads ENHRY; CDR2 reads SYGVKD. The ends were cut back, 11 bases at V and 8 bases at J, with 18 bases in the middle. The CDR3 DNA is TGTGCCGCCCATGGCCCAGGGCGGGAAGCTTTCTTT. Translating it yields CAAHGPGREAFF.

The table lists this clonotype with many counts. The rearrangement uses TRBV15 and TRBJ1-5, with TRBD1 as a possible D gene (5 bases). Trimming removed 1 base from V and 2 bases from J, with 12 bases in between. Germline V CDR1 and CDR2: LNHNV, YYDKDF (reference sequence). The CDR3 is 16 amino acids. The CDR3 sequence: CATSRVPGRRNQPQHF. The CDR3 DNA reads TGTGCCACCAGCAGAGTTCCAGGGAGACGCAATCAGCCCCAGCATTTT.

This clonotype was recorded only once. This chain links TRBV2 with TRBJ1-1; D is unclear. Deletions cut 0 bases from V and 3 bases from J, with 11 bases between. The CDR3 runs to 15 residues. The germline V gene encodes CDR1 SNHLY and CDR2 FYNNEI. CDR3 protein: CASSEAAGADTEAFF. The CDR3 DNA follows: TGTGCCAGCAGTGAAGCAGCGGGAGCGGACACTGAAGCTTTCTTT.

A note on this clonotype: A read error may explain this, as a much larger clone is one base away. The chain joins TRBV14 to TRBJ2-7; 7 bases are a match to TRBD2. This CDR3 comprises 12 residues. The V and J ends lost 6 bases and 6 bases, in that order; junction bases with no gene match: 5. The V gene's germline CDR1 is SGHDN and CDR2 FVKESK. In DNA form, the CDR3 reads TGTGCCAGCAGGGGAGGGAACAGCGAGCAGTACTTC. Protein: CASRGGNSEQYF.

The gene calls are TRBV29-1 and TRBJ1-1; weak D call: TRBD1 (5 bases). V shed 7 bases and J shed 4 bases, with 22 bases lying between them. CDR3 length equals 15 residues. Germline CDR1 is SQVTM and CDR2 is ANQGSEA. CDR3 sequence (DNA): TGCAGCGCGGGACTAGCGGGACGTCTGGGCACTGAAGCTTTCTTT. Its protein product is CSAGLAGRLGTEAFF.

J is TRBJ1-2 and V is TRBV7-9; D unclear. V lost 3 bases and J 6 bases, leaving 20 bases between the germline ends. This CDR3 region has 16 residues. Looked up from germline, CDR1 is SEHNR and CDR2 is FQNEAQ (reference sequence). As DNA, the CDR3 is TGTGCCAGCAGCTTTTACGTCGGCCGAGCACCTCATGGCTACACCTTC. It is translated as CASSFYVGRAPHGYTF.

V and J are TRBV25-1 and TRBJ2-2, with 9 nucleotides matching TRBD1. The germline gives CDR1 MGHDK, CDR2 SYGVNS. This CDR3 is built from 14 residues. V shed 5 bases, J shed 7 bases, and the junction held 5 bases outside the gene matches. The CDR3 nucleotides are TGTGCCAGCAGTCAACAGGGGGCGGACGGGGAGCTGTTTTTT. It is translated as CASSQQGADGELFF. Full variable domain (missing parts from reference TRBV25-1 and TRBJ2-2): EADIYQTPRYLVIGTGKKITLECSQTMGHDKMYWYQQDPGMELHLIHYSYGVNSTEKGDLSSESTVSRIRTEHFPLTLESARPSHTSQYLCASSQQGADGELFFGEGSRLTVL.

The rearrangement joins TRBV29-1 to TRBJ1-3, with 7 nucleotides matching TRBD1. The CDR3 sequence is 13 residues long. CDR1 SQVTM and CDR2 ANQGSEA come from the germline V gene. The ends lost 7 bases at V and 6 bases at J; junction bases unmatched: 9. CDR3 coding DNA: TGCAGCGACAAGTCGACAGGGACAAACACCATATATTTT. Protein product: CSDKSTGTNTIYF.

V usage is TRBV7-2 and J usage is TRBJ2-5, with D maybe TRBD2 (6 bases). Germline loops: CDR1 SGHTA, CDR2 FQGNSA. The germline V and J ends were trimmed by 5 bases and 5 bases, with 15 bases remaining between them. The CDR3 sequence is 14 residues long. The CDR3 reads CASSLISGVETQYF. CDR3 sequence (DNA): TGTGCCAGCAGCCTCATCTCGGGAGTTGAGACCCAGTACTTC.